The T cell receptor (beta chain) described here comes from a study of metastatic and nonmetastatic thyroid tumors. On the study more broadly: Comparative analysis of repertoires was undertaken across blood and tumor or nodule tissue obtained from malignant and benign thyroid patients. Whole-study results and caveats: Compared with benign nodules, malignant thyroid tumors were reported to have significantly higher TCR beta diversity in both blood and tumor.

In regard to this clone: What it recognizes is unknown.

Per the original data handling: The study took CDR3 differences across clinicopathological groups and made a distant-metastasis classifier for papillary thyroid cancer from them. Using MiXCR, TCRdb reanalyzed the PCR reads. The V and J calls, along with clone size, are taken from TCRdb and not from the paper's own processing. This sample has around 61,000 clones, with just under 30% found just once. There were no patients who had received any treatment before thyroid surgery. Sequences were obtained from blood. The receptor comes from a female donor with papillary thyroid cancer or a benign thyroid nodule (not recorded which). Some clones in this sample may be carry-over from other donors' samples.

In DNA, the CDR3 is TGTGCTAGTGGTTTGGTACTCCAGACCCAGTACTTC. It translates to CASGLVLQTQYF. This chain joins TRBV12-5 and TRBJ2-5; D ambiguous. The V gene lost 0 bases and the J gene lost 6 bases, with 5 bases spanning the gap. The germline CDR1 and CDR2 sequences are LGHNT and FRNRAP. This CDR3 comprises 12 residues.